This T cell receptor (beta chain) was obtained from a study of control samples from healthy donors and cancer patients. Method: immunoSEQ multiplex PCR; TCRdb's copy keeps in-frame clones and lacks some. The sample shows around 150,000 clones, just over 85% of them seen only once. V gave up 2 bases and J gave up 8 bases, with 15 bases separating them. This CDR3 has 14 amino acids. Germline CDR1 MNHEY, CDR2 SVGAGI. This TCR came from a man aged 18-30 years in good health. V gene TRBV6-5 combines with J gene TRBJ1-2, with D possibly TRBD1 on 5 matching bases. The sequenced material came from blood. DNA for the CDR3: TGTGCCAGCAGTTACCCTAGGGGCTCGGAGGGCTACACCTTC. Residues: CASSYPRGSEGYTF.